This T cell receptor (beta chain) was sequenced during a study of shared clonotypes between healthy human individuals (dated by TCRdb to 2020 to 2021). Background on the whole study: A few men and two women, aged 18 to 49 years, made up the cohort. To increase sequencing depth and limit assay-specific biases, TCR repertoire library preparation and sequencing were carried out by different laboratories using diverse techniques. For each donor, CD4 naive and CD4 memory were each given three plates, CD8 naive was given two plates, and CD8 memory was given one plate. Leukapheresis yielded between about 0.94 and 10 billion PBMCs per donor. To estimate repertoire size and how much clonotype sharing occurs between individuals, the study deeply sequenced the blood TCR repertoires of several healthy adults.

CDR1 and CDR2, looked up from the germline V gene, are KGHSH and LQKENI. The CDR3 numbers 14 residues from cysteine through phenylalanine. The only DNA kept is the CDR3, 42 bases in frame from the first base. V loses 0 bases, J loses 1 base, and the germline ends lie 5 bases apart. Using the deep immunoSEQ assay, multiplex PCR amplified TCR CDR3 regions from genomic DNA. Extracted genomic DNA from each cell subset was distributed evenly across all wells of several immunoSEQ 96-well plates, and each plate was treated as a replicate. For sorted subsets, each replicate PCR was loaded with about 200 ng genomic DNA, equivalent to about 30,000 T cell genomes. Purified libraries were measured with a Qubit 3.0 fluorometer, size-checked on a Bioanalyzer 2100, and measured again with the KAPA Library Quantification kit. Every immunoSEQ 96-well plate was sequenced on a separate single-read 150-cycle Illumina NextSeq 550 flow cell. The published analysis was carried out like this. The immunoSEQ output contained only junctional sequences without quality scores, so filtering could not match that applied to full-length reads. To assign V/J genes and CDR3, sequences were annotated against IMGT germline references using PyIR, a Python wrapper for IgBLAST v1.9. Reads were filtered out if the reads had weak V/J assignments (E-value above 1e-6), no CDR3, stop codons, out-of-frame junctions, or ambiguous translated residues. A V3J clonotype was defined by an identical inferred V gene, J gene, and CDR3 amino acid sequence. Percentage overlap between repertoires was calculated by dividing the number of shared unique clonotypes by the size of the smaller repertoire. Repertoire richness was assessed with RTK rarefaction, the Chao1 estimator, and Recon v2.1 estimates of unobserved clonotypes. Generation probabilities were computed with OLGA for all TCRbeta clonotypes obtained by the gDNA method from four donors. Drawn from immuneACCESS, this table holds only the in-frame rearrangements with V and J called that TCRdb kept. Clones are partly lost; checked studies trace under half to an unresolved V gene and leave the rest unexplained. Clone size and V and J calls were adopted from that table, with D and trimming inferred from the DNA. The table for this sample lists over 850,000 clones; about 84% of them were counted only once. The ten biggest clones cover roughly 0.56% of the sample.

Study-wide conclusions, independent of this receptor: Naive subsets generally had larger estimated clonotype richness than memory subsets did. Compared with non-shared clonotypes, clonotypes shared by all four sorted-subset donors had higher generation probabilities. Across a few donors, around 5.4% of naive CD4, approximately 4% of naive CD8, around 2.1% of memory CD4, and 0.4% of memory CD8 clonotypes were shared. Incomplete sequencing was indicated by rarefaction of sorted-subset datasets, despite the large sequencing depth. The small number of donors limited the genetic and exposure-history diversity represented. Sampling was restricted to blood, and TCR repertoires in tissue are likely to differ from TCR repertoires in blood. Based on pairwise subsampling, the degree of clonotype sharing among donors was expected to be affected by sequencing depth.

The donors were healthy, HIV-negative adults with no recently reported acute infections or vaccinations. All donors were Caucasian adults living in Nashville, Tennessee, USA. CD4+ T cells were enriched by magnetic negative selection; naive cells were then positively selected on CD45RA, and the negative fraction formed the memory subset. Blood was collected by leukapheresis, and PBMCs were isolated by Ficoll-Histopaque density gradient centrifugation and then cryopreserved in liquid nitrogen vapor phase. Analytical flow cytometry was used to check the purity and quantity of each magnetically sorted T cell population. Genomic DNA was isolated from each sorted fraction and quantified by UV absorbance on a Nanodrop 2000c. About this clone: Its binding antigen is unknown. No much larger clone exists at a distance of one base, and base qualities are not known. The identical CDR3 is also encoded by other nucleotide sequences in the sample.

The sample taken for sequencing was memory CD4+ T cells from PBMCs. According to the study, the label for this sample's cell subset or site signals: CD45RA-negative fraction. This clonotype was sampled from a man in his late teens or twenties in good health. Some clones in this sample may be carry-over from other donors' samples. Recombination joined TRBV18 with TRBJ2-3; TRBD2 might be the D gene, on 5 matching bases. At the DNA level, the sequence is TGTGCCAGCTCACCACCCGGGGGCACAGATACGCAGTATTTT. Translated, it reads CASSPPGGTDTQYF.